This passage covers 23 T cell receptor beta chains from one sample sequenced in a study of T cell responses to AZD1222 COVID-19 vaccine. Produced via immunoSEQ multiplex PCR; TCRdb's table is partial and in-frame only. The profile shows over 100,000 clones, just over 90% of them singletons. This specimen was peripheral blood, taken on day 0 of AZD1222 vaccination. Source of these receptors: an adult in good health.

The V call is TRBV29-1, the J call TRBJ1-1; TRBD1 is a possible D gene (5 bases). Germline lookup yields CDR1 SQVTM and CDR2 ANQGSEA. V shed 7 bases and J shed 4 bases, with 16 bases lying between them. CDR3 length: 13 residues. The CDR3 region has the DNA TGCAGCGCCTACAGGCCTATGGGCACTGAAGCTTTCTTT. Protein sequence: CSAYRPMGTEAFF. Looking up the rest from reference TRBV29-1 and TRBJ1-1 gives the full variable domain: SAVISQKPSRDICQRGTSLTIQCQVDSQVTMMFWYRQQPGQSLTLIATANQGSEATYESGFVIDKFPISRPNLTFSTLTVSNMSPEDSSIYLCSAYRPMGTEAFFGQGTRLTVV.

The chain links TRBV5-4 to TRBJ2-1; 8 bases fit TRBD2. With V trimmed by 6 bases and J by 4 bases, 9 bases remained unmatched. CDR1 SGHNT and CDR2 YYREEE come from the germline V gene (reference sequence). The length of the CDR3 is 15 residues. CDR3 coding DNA: TGTGCCAGCATAGTAGCCGGGGGGGCGTACAATGAGCAGTTCTTC. Its protein is CASIVAGGAYNEQFF.

The chain carries TRBV27 and TRBJ2-7; TRBD1 might be the D (6 bases). The CDR3 contains 13 residues. The germline V and J ends were trimmed by 3 bases and 5 bases, with 11 bases remaining between them. CDR1 is MNHEY and CDR2 is SMNVEV in the germline V gene (reference sequence). The CDR3 bases are TGTGCCAGCAGTTTCGCCAGGGGCGACGAGCAGTACTTC. Amino acid sequence: CASSFARGDEQYF.

This chain joins TRBV7-8 and TRBJ2-1; 7 bases align to TRBD1. J gave up 2 bases and V 4 bases, and 5 bases lay outside the gene matches. The CDR3 covers 15 residues. Germline V gene data show CDR1 as SGHVS and CDR2 as FQNEAQ. CDR3 loop: CASSSRDSAYNEQFF. The CDR3 DNA reads TGTGCCAGCAGCTCCCGGGACAGTGCCTACAATGAGCAGTTCTTC.

This chain joins TRBV27 and TRBJ2-3; no clear D gene. From germline, CDR1 is MNHEY and CDR2 SMNVEV (reference sequence). CDR3 size: 10 residues. The germline V and J ends were trimmed by 9 bases and 2 bases, with 3 bases remaining between them. For the CDR3, the DNA is TGTGCCAGTGTCACAGATACGCAGTATTTT. Protein product: CASVTDTQYF.

The gene calls are TRBV30 and TRBJ1-6; D perhaps matches TRBD1 (5 bases). The germline V and J ends were trimmed by 3 bases and 6 bases, with 21 bases remaining between them. Germline V gives CDR1 GTSNPN, CDR2 SVGIG (reference sequence). The CDR3 spans 17 residues. The CDR3 is CAWRDSSGQGPNSPLHF. The CDR3, as DNA: TGTGCCTGGAGAGATTCCTCGGGGCAGGGTCCTAATTCACCCCTCCACTTT.

The chain employs TRBV15 and TRBJ2-3; 16 bases line up with TRBD2. Germline CDR1 and CDR2: LNHNV and YYDKDF (reference sequence). V was clipped by 5 bases and J by 11 bases; unmatched bases: 7. The CDR3 sequence is 15 residues long. The CDR3 reads CATSSWGLAGGVQYF. CDR3 bases: TGTGCCACCAGCTCTTGGGGACTAGCGGGGGGGGTGCAGTATTTT.

The genes are TRBV6-5 and TRBJ1-5, with 7 bases identical to TRBD1. Per germline, CDR1 MNHEY and CDR2 SVGAGI. V shed 6 bases, J shed 6 bases, and the junction held 8 bases outside the gene matches. The CDR3 consists of 14 residues. As DNA, the CDR3 is TGTGCCAGCAGCCTGACAGGGAGTGGTCAGCCCCAGCATTTT. Translation gives CASSLTGSGQPQHF.

This clone has only one observation. This chain's CDR3 is CASRGDTNQPQHF. The CDR3 DNA sequence: TGTGCCAGCAGGGGGGACACCAATCAGCCCCAGCATTTT. The V call is TRBV6-5, the J call TRBJ1-5; TRBD1 might be the D (6 bases). This CDR3 is 13 amino acids long. CDR1 and CDR2 from the germline V gene are MNHEY and SVGAGI. V lost 6 bases and J lost 3, with 9 bases in between.

The rearrangement joins TRBV28 to TRBJ1-2; D gene uncertain. With 7 bases removed from V and 0 bases from J, the gap between germline ends came to 12 bases. Germline V CDR1 and CDR2: MDHEN, SYDVKM. The CDR3 runs 14 residues. The CDR3 DNA is TGTGCCAGCACCATTACTCCCGCTAACTATGGCTACACCTTC. Translated, it gives CASTITPANYGYTF.

This clone was found a few times. The J gene is TRBJ1-2, the V gene TRBV6-5, with a tentative D call TRBD1 (5 bases). The CDR3 covers 15 residues. The V end was cut by 5 bases, the J end by 5 bases, with 18 bases between. From germline, CDR1 is MNHEY and CDR2 SVGAGI. CDR3 DNA sequence: TGTGCCAGCAGTCCACCGGGACGGCTCAGATATGGCTACACCTTC. The encoded protein is CASSPPGRLRYGYTF.

Concerning this clone itself: Additional DNA sequences in this sample encode the identical CDR3. The rearrangement links TRBV6-5 to TRBJ2-5, with 7 bases lining up with TRBD2. This CDR3 has 16 amino acids. Germline trimming cut 1 base from V and 4 bases from J; bases unmatched to any gene: 9. Germline lookup yields CDR1 MNHEY and CDR2 SVGAGI. The CDR3 DNA sequence: TGTGCCAGCAGTTACTTCTCTGGCGGGGGTGGAGAGACCCAGTACTTC. It encodes CASSYFSGGGGETQYF.

The chain has TRBV28 and TRBJ1-3; 7 bases line up with TRBD1. The CDR3 contains 17 residues. Germline assignment: CDR1 MDHEN and CDR2 SYDVKM. The V and J ends lost 1 base and 2 bases, in that order; junction bases with no gene match: 8. The CDR3 DNA reads as TGTGCCAGCAGTTTATTTTTGACAGGGTATCCTGGAAACACCATATATTTT. Protein: CASSLFLTGYPGNTIYF.

The J gene is TRBJ2-7, the V gene TRBV6-5; no definite D call. CDR1 MNHEY and CDR2 SVGAGI come from the germline V gene. V shed 9 bases and J shed 0 bases, with 3 bases lying between them. CDR3 length: 10 residues. In nucleotides, the CDR3 is TGTGCCAGTCCCTCCTACGAGCAGTACTTC. Translation: CASPSYEQYF.

Concerning this clone itself: The sample holds other DNA sequences that translate to the same CDR3. J is TRBJ1-4 and V is TRBV6-5, with TRBD1 as a possible D gene (6 bases). The V end was cut by 0 bases, the J end by 8 bases, with 10 bases between. Germline assignment: CDR1 MNHEY and CDR2 SVGAGI. This CDR3 contains 14 residues. CDR3 sequence: CASSYSSGGEKLFF. As DNA, the CDR3 is TGTGCCAGCAGTTACTCGAGCGGGGGCGAAAAACTGTTTTTT.

The gene calls are TRBV12-3 or TRBV12-4 and TRBJ1-3; D is unclear. This CDR3 spans 12 amino acids. The V end was cut by 7 bases, the J end by 5 bases, with 9 bases between. The CDR3 DNA reads as TGTGCCAGCACCCCCGCAAGAAACACCATATATTTT. This encodes CASTPARNTIYF.

A few counts support this clone. The chain employs TRBV24-1 and TRBJ1-2; weak D call: TRBD1 (5 bases). V was trimmed by 9 bases and J by 7 bases, leaving 14 bases between them. Looked up from germline, CDR1 is KGHDR and CDR2 is SFDVKD. The CDR3 covers 12 residues. In DNA form, the CDR3 reads TGTGCCACCGCAGGCAGGGAGGTTGGCTACACCTTC. Its translation is CATAGREVGYTF.

The chain has TRBV19 and TRBJ1-4; D unclear. The germline V and J ends were trimmed by 5 bases and 3 bases, with 16 bases remaining between them. Germline CDR1 reads LNHDA; CDR2 reads SQIVND (reference sequence). The CDR3 runs to 16 residues. The CDR3 loop is CASSGPSTVSNEKLFF. In DNA form, the CDR3 reads TGTGCCAGTAGTGGACCGTCTACCGTATCTAATGAAAAACTGTTTTTT.

The gene calls are TRBV9 and TRBJ2-3; perhaps D is TRBD1 or TRBD2 (5 bases each). V lost 3 bases to trimming and J lost 4 bases, with 12 bases between them. Germline CDR1 is SGDLS and CDR2 is YYNGEE. The CDR3 extends over 14 amino acids. The CDR3 DNA is TGTGCCAGCAGCGCAGGGACCTTCGCAGATACGCAGTATTTT. This translates into CASSAGTFADTQYF. The variable domain in full, with the rest retrieved from reference TRBV9 and TRBJ2-3, is DSGVTQTPKHLITATGQRVTLRCSPRSGDLSVYWYQQSLDQGLQFLIQYYNGEERAKGNILERFSAQQFPDLHSELNLSSLELGDSALYFCASSAGTFADTQYFGPGTRLTVL.

V gene TRBV7-8 combines with J gene TRBJ1-6; the D is unclear. V gave up 2 bases and J gave up 5 bases, with 10 bases separating them. This CDR3 comprises 15 residues. Germline assignment: CDR1 SGHVS and CDR2 FQNEAQ. The CDR3 DNA is TGTGCCAGCAGCTTATTTACCGGCGATAATTCACCCCTCCACTTT. Its translation: CASSLFTGDNSPLHF.

The chain carries TRBV19 and TRBJ1-6, with a possible D match to TRBD1 (5 bases). CDR3 size: 15 residues. Per germline, CDR1 LNHDA and CDR2 SQIVND (reference sequence). V lost 5 bases, J lost 7 bases, and 15 bases lay in between. The CDR3 loop reads CASSPALRVNSPLHF. The CDR3, as DNA: TGTGCCAGTAGTCCCGCCCTCAGGGTGAATTCACCCCTCCACTTT.

The CDR3 region is CASSPAGPSNQPQHF. The CDR3 DNA follows: TGTGCCAGTAGTCCAGCCGGCCCTAGCAATCAGCCCCAGCATTTT. The V and J genes are TRBV19 and TRBJ1-5; D not resolved. Germline-derived CDR1 and CDR2 are LNHDA and SQIVND (reference sequence). CDR3 size: 15 residues. Trimming shortened V by 5 bases and J by 0 bases, and 11 bases separated the two germline ends. Based on the CDR3 plus reference TRBV19 and TRBJ1-5, the full variable domain is DGGITQSPKYLFRKEGQNVTLSCEQNLNHDAMYWYRQDPGQGLRLIYYSQIVNDFQKGDIAEGYSVSREKKESFPLTVTSAQKNPTAFYLCASSPAGPSNQPQHFGDGTRLSIL.

The rearrangement uses TRBV2 and TRBJ2-5, with 8 bases lining up with TRBD2. V was clipped by 7 bases and J by 5 bases; unmatched bases: 21. The CDR3 extends over 18 amino acids. The V gene's germline CDR1 is SNHLY and CDR2 FYNNEI. CDR3 sequence reads: CASMGEGSGGPWWETQYF. Here the CDR3 DNA reads TGTGCCAGCATGGGAGAGGGGAGCGGGGGTCCGTGGTGGGAGACCCAGTACTTC. Filled out from reference TRBV2 and TRBJ2-5, the complete variable domain reads EPEVTQTPSHQVTQMGQEVILRCVPISNHLYFYWYRQILGQKVEFLVSFYNNEISEKSEIFDDQFSVERPDGSNFTLKIRSTKLEDSAMYFCASMGEGSGGPWWETQYFGPGTRLLVL.